The 18 T cell receptor beta chains presented below share a single source sample, sequenced in a study of blood T cell repertoires in COVID-19. Method: immunoSEQ multiplex PCR; TCRdb's copy keeps in-frame clones and lacks some. Of 250,000 to 350,000 clones in the sample, 88% are singletons; the top ten hold around 0.9%. Sequenced: PBMCs or T cells enriched from blood (not recorded which). The receptors originated from a woman in her twenties or thirties who had recovered from COVID-19.

This chain joins TRBV7-9 and TRBJ2-5, with D possibly matching TRBD2 (5 bases). Germline V lookup: CDR1 SEHNR, CDR2 FQNEAQ (reference sequence). V was shortened by 1 base and J by 5 bases, with 8 bases between the two germline ends. The CDR3 consists of 13 residues. The CDR3 is CASSLVGGETQYF. The CDR3 DNA sequence: TGTGCCAGCAGCTTAGTGGGCGGGGAGACCCAGTACTTC.

This chain links TRBV7-9 with TRBJ1-5, with 7 bases identical to TRBD1. This CDR3 is 16 amino acids long. The V and J ends lost 4 bases and 3 bases, in that order; junction bases with no gene match: 9. The germline V gene encodes CDR1 SEHNR and CDR2 FQNEAQ (reference sequence). In DNA form, the CDR3 reads TGTGCCAGCAGCTCCCAGGGGACAGAGCCCAATCAGCCCCAGCATTTT. Translation: CASSSQGTEPNQPQHF.

V usage is TRBV24-1 and J usage is TRBJ1-6; unclear D gene. CDR1 KGHDR and CDR2 SFDVKD come from the germline V gene. V was pared by 3 bases and J by 7 bases, with 6 bases between. This CDR3 contains 13 residues. CDR3 sequence (DNA): TGTGCCACCAGTGATAGTCTAAATTCACCCCTCCACTTT. It specifies CATSDSLNSPLHF.

This chain links TRBV7-9 with TRBJ2-1, with 7 bases matching TRBD2. Per the germline V gene, CDR1 is SEHNR and CDR2 is FQNEAQ (reference sequence). The CDR3 consists of 15 residues. V trimming: 5 bases; J trimming: 6 bases; junction bases outside the gene matches: 10. This chain's CDR3 is CASSLGSGKSNEQFF. DNA of the CDR3: TGTGCCAGCAGCCTCGGGAGCGGGAAGAGCAATGAGCAGTTCTTC.

The gene calls are TRBV28 and TRBJ2-7; 8 bases align to TRBD1. Germline values: CDR1 MDHEN, CDR2 SYDVKM. V gave up 6 bases and J gave up 3 bases; unmatched junction bases: 10. The CDR3 loop spans 15 amino acids. The CDR3 DNA is TGTGCCAGCAGCCCCGCAGGGGGCGAGATCTACGAGCAGTACTTC. Translating gives CASSPAGGEIYEQYF.

The rearrangement uses TRBV5-4 and TRBJ2-3, with 7 bases identical to TRBD2. V lost 0 bases, J lost 3 bases, and 10 bases stayed unmatched. This CDR3 spans 17 amino acids. CDR1 SGHNT and CDR2 YYREEE come from the germline V gene (reference sequence). CDR3 coding DNA: TGTGCCAGCAGCTTGGACGAGGCGGGGGAGTTGACAGATACGCAGTATTTT. Translating it yields CASSLDEAGELTDTQYF.

This clone has only a few counts. The rearrangement joins TRBV30 to TRBJ2-1; 8 positions agree with TRBD2. V shed 4 bases and J 4 bases; nucleotides not matched to a gene: 6. The germline V gene encodes CDR1 GTSNPN and CDR2 SVGIG (reference sequence). The length of the CDR3 is 14 residues. The CDR3 region is CAWNQLAVYNEQFF. The CDR3 DNA is TGTGCCTGGAACCAACTAGCGGTTTACAATGAGCAGTTCTTC.

This clone was seen a single time. The V gene is TRBV4-2, the J gene TRBJ2-1, with D maybe TRBD2 (5 bases). From germline, CDR1 is LGHNA and CDR2 YNFKEQ. The CDR3 spans 14 residues. Trimming took 0 bases from V and 10 from J, leaving 13 bases between them. CDR3 protein: CASSQETRPGEQFF. The CDR3 DNA reads TGTGCCAGCAGCCAAGAAACTCGCCCGGGAGAGCAGTTCTTC.

The J gene is TRBJ2-7, the V gene TRBV28; D is perhaps TRBD2 (6 bases). The CDR3 length is 15 residues. Trimming removed 3 bases at V and 3 bases at J, with 15 bases between. CDR1 is MDHEN and CDR2 is SYDVKM in the germline V gene. The CDR3 protein is CASSFSAGTDYEQYF. DNA of the CDR3: TGTGCCAGCAGTTTTTCGGCGGGGACTGACTACGAGCAGTACTTC. The variable domain in full, with the rest retrieved from reference TRBV28 and TRBJ2-7, is DVKVTQSSRYLVKRTGEKVFLECVQDMDHENMFWYRQDPGLGLRLIYFSYDVKMKEKGDIPEGYSVSREKKERFSLILESASTNQTSMYLCASSFSAGTDYEQYFGPGTRLTVT.

The chain uses TRBV23-1 and TRBJ1-2, with unresolved D. TRBV23-1 is recorded as an ORF, its role being uncertain. The length of the CDR3 is 18 residues. V was cut by 3 bases and J by 2 bases, with 22 bases left in between. CDR3 DNA sequence: TGCGCCAGCAGTCACCCCCAGATTCATCCCAGAACGAACTATGGCTACACCTTC. Protein sequence: CASSHPQIHPRTNYGYTF.

V usage is TRBV4-2 and J usage is TRBJ1-2; D may be TRBD1 (6 bases). The length of the CDR3 is 15 residues. Germline CDR1 LGHNA, CDR2 YNFKEQ. V was cut by 1 base and J by 2 bases, with 11 bases left in between. CDR3 in amino acids: CASSQGGQANYGYTF. The CDR3 coding sequence is TGTGCCAGCAGCCAAGGGGGGCAGGCGAACTATGGCTACACCTTC.

J is TRBJ2-6 and V is TRBV7-2, with D unresolved. The CDR3 sequence is 16 residues long. V shed 0 bases and J shed 0 bases, with 6 bases lying between them. Germline V lookup: CDR1 SGHTA, CDR2 FQGNSA. The CDR3 reads CASSLAPVSGANVLTF. The CDR3 coding sequence is TGTGCCAGCAGCTTAGCCCCAGTCTCTGGGGCCAACGTCCTGACTTTC.

This chain uses TRBV28 with TRBJ1-1, with D uncertain. CDR1 and CDR2 (germline): MDHEN, SYDVKM. This CDR3 has 10 residues. The CDR3 nucleotides are TGTGGGACCGGGGACACTGAAGCTTTCTTT. Its translation is CGTGDTEAFF.

About this clone: The germline gene is not matched at one end of the junction; a read error may be the cause. V is TRBV28 and J is TRBJ2-7; TRBD1 might be the D (6 bases). Germline CDR1 is MDHEN and CDR2 is SYDVKM. The CDR3 consists of 16 residues. In DNA form, the CDR3 reads TGTGCCAGCAACACTGACAGGATTTTTAGCTCCCACGAGCAGTACTTC. It is translated as CASNTDRIFSSHEQYF.

The gene calls are TRBV28 and TRBJ2-1; maybe TRBD2 (6 bases). There are 12 residues in the CDR3. From germline, CDR1 is MDHEN and CDR2 SYDVKM. V was cut by 10 bases and J by 10 bases, with 17 bases left in between. This chain's CDR3 is CATGAGGEEQFF. The CDR3 region has the DNA TGTGCCACCGGAGCGGGCGGGGAGGAGCAGTTCTTC.

The count of this clone is one. The rearrangement links TRBV5-1 to TRBJ2-7, with 10 bases that match TRBD1. J was trimmed by 0 bases and V by 3 bases; bases with no gene match: 0. Germline lookup yields CDR1 SGHRS and CDR2 YFSETQ. The CDR3 length is 14 residues. CDR3 amino acids: CASSWTGGSYEQYF. The DNA of the CDR3 is TGCGCCAGCAGCTGGACAGGGGGCTCCTACGAGCAGTACTTC.

This chain connects TRBV7-3 to TRBJ1-6; D remains unclear. The germline V gene has CDR1 SGHTA and CDR2 FQGTGA. The CDR3 runs to 13 residues. V was trimmed by 4 bases and J by 7 bases, leaving 8 bases between them. The CDR3 coding sequence is TGTGCCAGCAGCTCCACACCAAATTCACCCCTCCACTTT. This codes for CASSSTPNSPLHF.

J is TRBJ1-2 and V is TRBV5-6; the match to TRBD1 covers 7 bases. V shed 4 bases, J shed 7 bases, and the junction held 7 bases outside the gene matches. This CDR3 is built from 13 residues. CDR1 is SGHDT, CDR2 YYEEEE, per germline. The DNA of the CDR3 is TGTGCCAGCAGCCTACAGGGGTTCGGTGGCTACACCTTC. It codes for CASSLQGFGGYTF.